This passage covers 12 T cell receptor beta chains from one sample sequenced in a study of blood T cells in healthy people across ages. The use of a sample-barcoded 5' primer and a J-beta primer mix characterized a second PCR of roughly 6 to 11 cycles. From the 5' RACE reads, TCRdb called clonotypes with MiXCR, one entry per CDR3 protein. The table includes around 1,900,000 distinct CDR3 sequences, 39% detected once. The sequencing input was blood. The receptor set was obtained from a human donor in good health.

In its sample, this clonotype was seen a few times. The J gene is TRBJ2-1, the V gene TRBV4-1; D gene unclear. Trimming cost V 0 bases and J 9 bases, with 15 bases left between them. The germline CDR1 and CDR2 sequences are MGHRA and YSYEKL. There are 15 residues in the CDR3. CDR3 residues: CASSQEAGVDGEQFF. The CDR3 DNA reads as TGCGCCAGCAGCCAAGAGGCCGGAGTAGATGGTGAGCAGTTCTTC.

The V call is TRBV3-1, the J call TRBJ2-4; 10 positions agree with TRBD2. With the DNA end fitting TRBJ2-7 better, the J assignment may be wrong. Germline V gives CDR1 LGHDT, CDR2 YNNKEL (reference sequence). The length of the CDR3 is 13 residues. CDR3 DNA: TGTGCCAGCACAGCGGGGGGGCCCTACGAGCAGTACTTC. Protein product: CASTAGGPYEQYF.

The chain has TRBV13 and TRBJ2-1, with D hard to call. The V and J ends lost 8 bases and 7 bases respectively, with 12 bases between them. Germline CDR1 is PRHDT and CDR2 is FYEKMQ (reference sequence). The CDR3 length is 12 residues. The CDR3 spells CASALSDNEQFF. CDR3 in DNA: TGTGCCAGCGCGCTAAGCGATAATGAGCAGTTCTTC.

The chain couples TRBV27 to TRBJ2-5; D is unresolved. Looked up from germline, CDR1 is MNHEY and CDR2 is SMNVEV (reference sequence). Between the trimmed V and J ends, which lost 0 bases and 8 bases, there was a span of 13 bases. The CDR3 is 14 residues long. CDR3 in amino acids: CASSLSPDWGTQYF. The CDR3 DNA follows: TGTGCCAGCAGTTTATCCCCAGATTGGGGAACCCAGTACTTC.

This clonotype was observed a handful of times. The J gene is TRBJ2-1, the V gene TRBV5-1; 10 bases map to TRBD2. This CDR3 contains 17 residues. With V trimmed by 4 bases and J by 3 bases, 10 bases remained unmatched. Germline lookup yields CDR1 SGHRS and CDR2 YFSETQ. The CDR3 reads CASSPGFSSGGYNEQFF. The CDR3 DNA follows: TGCGCCAGCAGCCCCGGCTTTTCTAGCGGGGGCTACAATGAGCAGTTCTTC. Complete variable domain (other parts from reference TRBV5-1 and TRBJ2-1): KAGVTQTPRYLIKTRGQQVTLSCSPISGHRSVSWYQQTPGQGLQFLFEYFSETQRNKGNFPGRFSGRQFSNSRSEMNVSTLELGDSALYLCASSPGFSSGGYNEQFFGPGTRLTVL.

As to this clonotype: A much larger clone lies one base from this, so it may be a read error. This chain links TRBV4-1 with TRBJ1-2; D might be TRBD1 (6 bases). The germline V gene encodes CDR1 MGHRA and CDR2 YSYEKL. This CDR3 is 13 amino acids long. The CDR3 is CASNQDRYYGYTF. The CDR3 DNA is TGCGCCAGCAACCAAGACAGGTACTATGGCTACACCTTC.

The V call is TRBV18, the J call TRBJ2-7, with D tentatively TRBD1 (7 bases). V gave up 8 bases and J gave up 4 bases, with 21 bases separating them. The CDR3 contains 15 residues. CDR1 is KGHSH and CDR2 is LQKENI in the germline V gene. The CDR3 region is CASRQRSAGGYEQYF. CDR3 nucleotide sequence: TGTGCCAGCCGACAACGCTCTGCAGGGGGGTACGAGCAGTACTTC. Combining the CDR3 with reference TRBV18 and TRBJ2-7 gives the whole variable domain NAGVMQNPRHLVRRRGQEARLRCSPMKGHSHVYWYRQLPEEGLKFMVYLQKENIIDESGMPKERFSAEFPKEGPSILRIQQVVRGDSAAYFCASRQRSAGGYEQYFGPGTRLTVT.

This chain connects TRBV29-1 to TRBJ1-1; 9 positions match TRBD1. The J segment lost 1 base and the V segment lost 7 bases, leaving 19 bases of the junction unmatched. The CDR3 runs to 18 residues. Germline lookup yields CDR1 SQVTM and CDR2 ANQGSEA. Written as DNA, the CDR3 is TGCAGCGGCCTGATCCGGGACAGGGAGTTATTTAGGAACACTGAAGCTTTCTTT. Protein: CSGLIRDRELFRNTEAFF.

The V call is TRBV5-6, the J call TRBJ2-5; D is uncertain. The CDR3 is 11 residues long. With 1 base removed from V and 9 bases from J, the gap between germline ends came to 7 bases. CDR1 is SGHDT, CDR2 YYEEEE, per germline. The CDR3, as DNA: TGTGCCAGCAGCTTGAATAGCCCCCAGTACTTC. Amino acids: CASSLNSPQYF.

The gene calls are TRBV11-3 and TRBJ2-3; possible D gene TRBD2, 5 bases. There are 17 residues in the CDR3. Looked up from germline, CDR1 is SGHNT and CDR2 is YENEEA. Trimming removed 2 bases at V and 2 bases at J, with 17 bases between. This CDR3 reads CASSLIKPRAPTDTQYF. DNA for the CDR3: TGTGCCAGCAGCTTAATCAAACCGAGGGCCCCCACAGATACGCAGTATTTT.

V usage is TRBV20-1 and J usage is TRBJ2-7, with unresolved D. Germline CDR1 DFQATT, CDR2 SNEGSKA (reference sequence). Trimming removed 6 bases from V and 6 bases from J, with 12 bases in between. The CDR3 is 11 residues long. CDR3 nucleotides: TGCAGTGCGCCCGACCGGGTCGAGCAGTACTTC. This codes for CSAPDRVEQYF.

V usage is TRBV12-3 or TRBV12-4 and J usage is TRBJ1-2; TRBD1 agrees at 8 bases. The CDR3 contains 12 residues. With 7 bases clipped from V and 12 bases from J, the junction kept 10 bases outside the gene matches. CDR3: CASTSGGRGHTF. CDR3 nucleotides: TGTGCCAGCACATCAGGGGGCCGGGGCCACACCTTC.